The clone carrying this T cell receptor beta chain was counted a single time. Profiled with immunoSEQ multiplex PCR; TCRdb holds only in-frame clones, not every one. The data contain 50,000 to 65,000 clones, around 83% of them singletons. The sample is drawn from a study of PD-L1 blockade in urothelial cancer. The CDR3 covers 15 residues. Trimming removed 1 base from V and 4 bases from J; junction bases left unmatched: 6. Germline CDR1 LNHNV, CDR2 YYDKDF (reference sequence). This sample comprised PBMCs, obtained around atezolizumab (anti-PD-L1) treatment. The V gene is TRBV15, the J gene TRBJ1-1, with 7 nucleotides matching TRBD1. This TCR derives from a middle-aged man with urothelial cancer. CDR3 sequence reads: CATSRVTGASTEAFF. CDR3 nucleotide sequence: TGTGCCACCAGCAGAGTAACAGGGGCTAGCACTGAAGCTTTCTTT.